These T cell receptor beta chains were read from a single sample in a study of blood T cell repertoires in COVID-19. Here immunoSEQ multiplex PCR was the method, and the copy in TCRdb shows in-frame clones only, minus some. The sample has about 270,000 clones, roughly nine tenths seen once. The sequenced sample was PBMCs or T cells enriched from blood (not recorded which). These receptors were collected from a woman between 18 and 30 years old who had recovered from COVID-19. The CDR3 runs from the conserved cysteine through the conserved F or W. The D gene is left open where the match is weak. Size is omitted from some rows. Given values are once, few, many or a class for expanded clones.

v_call: TRBV30
d_call: .
j_call: TRBJ1-4
clone_size: .
cdr3_aa: CAWTQGESGEKLFF
cdr3_nt: TGTGCCTGGACCCAAGGAGAGTCCGGCGAAAAACTGTTTTTT

v_call: TRBV28
d_call: .
j_call: TRBJ1-2
clone_size: .
cdr3_aa: CASSWRGLNYGYTF
cdr3_nt: TGTGCCAGCAGTTGGCGGGGGCTTAACTATGGCTACACCTTC

v_call: TRBV7-2
d_call: .
j_call: TRBJ1-4
clone_size: .
cdr3_aa: CASSLVGGNEKLFF
cdr3_nt: TGTGCCAGCAGCTTAGTGGGGGGTAATGAAAAACTGTTTTTT

v_call: TRBV19
d_call: TRBD1
j_call: TRBJ1-6
clone_size: .
cdr3_aa: CASSYRQGFSYNSPLHF
cdr3_nt: TGTGCCAGTAGTTACCGACAGGGGTTTTCCTATAATTCACCCCTCCACTTT

v_call: TRBV5-1
d_call: .
j_call: TRBJ1-6
clone_size: .
cdr3_aa: CASSLGRQAYNSPLHF
cdr3_nt: TGCGCCAGCAGCTTGGGGCGACAGGCGTATAATTCACCCCTCCACTTT

v_call: TRBV7-9
d_call: .
j_call: TRBJ2-3
clone_size: .
cdr3_aa: CASSFPYSTSTDTQYF
cdr3_nt: TGTGCCAGCAGCTTCCCCTACTCGACTTCCACAGATACGCAGTATTTT

v_call: TRBV7-7
d_call: .
j_call: TRBJ1-5
clone_size: .
cdr3_aa: CASSRRGLAEPQHF
cdr3_nt: TGTGCTAGCAGCCGAAGAGGTTTAGCGGAGCCCCAGCATTTT

v_call: TRBV30
d_call: .
j_call: TRBJ1-1
clone_size: many
cdr3_aa: CAWSVGAGTEAFF
cdr3_nt: TGTGCCTGGAGTGTGGGGGCTGGGACTGAAGCTTTCTTT

v_call: TRBV28
d_call: TRBD1
j_call: TRBJ2-1
clone_size: .
cdr3_aa: CASSFSGTGVYNEQFF
cdr3_nt: TGTGCCAGCAGTTTTTCCGGGACAGGGGTCTACAATGAGCAGTTCTTC

v_call: TRBV19
d_call: TRBD2
j_call: TRBJ2-7
clone_size: .
cdr3_aa: CASSSGTSGVISYEQYF
cdr3_nt: TGTGCCAGTAGTTCGGGGACTAGCGGGGTGATCTCCTACGAGCAGTACTTC

v_call: TRBV2
d_call: .
j_call: TRBJ2-1
clone_size: few
cdr3_aa: CASKTNSNSYNEQFF
cdr3_nt: TGTGCCAGCAAGACAAACAGTAACTCCTACAATGAGCAGTTCTTC

v_call: TRBV3-1/TRBV3-2
d_call: .
j_call: TRBJ2-4
clone_size: .
cdr3_aa: CASSHFGGPKNIQYF
cdr3_nt: TGTGCCAGCAGCCATTTCGGGGGACCCAAAAACATTCAGTACTTC

v_call: TRBV25-1
d_call: TRBD1
j_call: TRBJ1-2
clone_size: .
cdr3_aa: CASSEYLIPRGQSYGYTF
cdr3_nt: TGTGCCAGCAGTGAATACCTTATCCCTCGGGGACAGTCCTATGGCTACACCTTC

v_call: TRBV9
d_call: .
j_call: TRBJ2-7
clone_size: .
cdr3_aa: CANYFRGRRDWEQYF
cdr3_nt: TGTGCCAACTACTTTAGAGGTCGACGAGATTGGGAGCAGTACTTC

v_call: TRBV5-1
d_call: .
j_call: TRBJ1-6
clone_size: .
cdr3_aa: CASSLAQGRNSPLHF
cdr3_nt: TGCGCCAGCAGCTTGGCGCAGGGGCGTAATTCACCCCTCCACTTT

v_call: TRBV25-1
d_call: .
j_call: TRBJ1-2
clone_size: .
cdr3_aa: CASSEPGDNYGYTF
cdr3_nt: TGTGCCAGCAGTGAACCGGGAGATAACTATGGCTACACCTTC

v_call: TRBV19
d_call: .
j_call: TRBJ1-2
clone_size: .
cdr3_aa: CASSMAFSNYGYTF
cdr3_nt: TGTGCCAGTAGTATGGCATTTTCTAACTATGGCTACACCTTC

v_call: TRBV7-5
d_call: .
j_call: TRBJ1-5
clone_size: .
cdr3_aa: CARSLGDRENQPQHF
cdr3_nt: TGTGCCAGAAGCTTGGGGGACAGAGAAAATCAGCCCCAGCATTTT

v_call: TRBV24-1
d_call: .
j_call: TRBJ2-3
clone_size: .
cdr3_aa: CATSDVYKGTDTQYF
cdr3_nt: TGTGCCACCAGTGATGTATACAAAGGCACAGATACGCAGTATTTT

v_call: TRBV2
d_call: .
j_call: TRBJ2-1
clone_size: .
cdr3_aa: CASARGRESYNEQFF
cdr3_nt: TGTGCCAGCGCGCGGGGAAGGGAGTCCTACAATGAGCAGTTCTTC

v_call: TRBV28
d_call: .
j_call: TRBJ1-5
clone_size: few
cdr3_aa: CASSLGPIGVNQPQHF
cdr3_nt: TGTGCCAGCAGTTTAGGGCCTATAGGGGTCAATCAGCCCCAGCATTTT

v_call: TRBV30
d_call: TRBD1
j_call: TRBJ1-1
clone_size: .
cdr3_aa: CAWAGQTTEAFF
cdr3_nt: TGTGCCTGGGCGGGACAGACCACTGAAGCTTTCTTT

v_call: TRBV7-2
d_call: .
j_call: TRBJ2-1
clone_size: .
cdr3_aa: CASSSGGGARDEQFF
cdr3_nt: TGTGCCAGCAGCTCCGGTGGGGGCGCCCGGGATGAGCAGTTCTTC

v_call: TRBV12-3/TRBV12-4
d_call: .
j_call: TRBJ1-1
clone_size: .
cdr3_aa: CARKNLSSEAFF
cdr3_nt: TGTGCCAGGAAGAACTTATCTTCTGAAGCTTTCTTT

v_call: TRBV11-1
d_call: TRBD2
j_call: TRBJ2-3
clone_size: .
cdr3_aa: CASSQRTSGSTDTQYF
cdr3_nt: TGTGCCAGCAGCCAAAGGACTAGCGGTAGCACAGATACGCAGTATTTT

v_call: TRBV10-3
d_call: .
j_call: TRBJ2-7
clone_size: .
cdr3_aa: CAISEYLEAGEQYF
cdr3_nt: TGTGCCATCAGTGAATACTTGGAGGCCGGAGAGCAGTACTTC

v_call: TRBV6-2/TRBV6-3
d_call: TRBD1
j_call: TRBJ1-5
clone_size: .
cdr3_aa: CASTYSTGSNQPQHF
cdr3_nt: TGTGCCAGCACTTACTCGACAGGGAGCAATCAGCCCCAGCATTTT

v_call: TRBV6-1
d_call: .
j_call: TRBJ2-3
clone_size: once
cdr3_aa: CASSVLSSAGTDTQYF
cdr3_nt: TGTGCCAGCAGTGTCTTATCTAGCGCCGGCACAGATACGCAGTATTTT

v_call: TRBV4-2
d_call: TRBD2
j_call: TRBJ2-3
clone_size: .
cdr3_aa: CASSQVARGSTDTQYF
cdr3_nt: TGTGCCAGCAGCCAAGTCGCGCGGGGGAGCACAGATACGCAGTATTTT

v_call: TRBV5-1
d_call: .
j_call: TRBJ1-3
clone_size: .
cdr3_aa: CASSAGSLGNTIYF
cdr3_nt: TGCGCCAGCAGCGCGGGGAGTTTGGGTAACACCATATATTTT

v_call: TRBV18
d_call: TRBD1
j_call: TRBJ1-1
clone_size: .
cdr3_aa: CASSPNPGDRLNTEAFF
cdr3_nt: TGTGCCAGCTCCCCGAACCCTGGGGACAGATTGAACACTGAAGCTTTCTTT

v_call: TRBV18
d_call: TRBD1
j_call: TRBJ1-4
clone_size: few
cdr3_aa: CASSSRQGANEKLFF
cdr3_nt: TGTGCCAGCTCATCAAGACAGGGGGCTAATGAAAAACTGTTTTTT

v_call: TRBV5-1
d_call: .
j_call: TRBJ1-1
clone_size: .
cdr3_aa: CASSPPGGTEAFF
cdr3_nt: TGCGCCAGCAGCCCGCCCGGCGGGACTGAAGCTTTCTTT

v_call: TRBV13
d_call: .
j_call: TRBJ2-5
clone_size: few
cdr3_aa: CASSLGLGLQETQYF
cdr3_nt: TGTGCCAGCAGCTTAGGCCTTGGGCTTCAAGAGACCCAGTACTTC

v_call: TRBV6-6
d_call: .
j_call: TRBJ1-1
clone_size: .
cdr3_aa: CASRTPGTEAFF
cdr3_nt: TGTGCCAGCAGGACCCCCGGGACTGAAGCTTTCTTT

v_call: TRBV3-1/TRBV3-2
d_call: TRBD1
j_call: TRBJ2-2
clone_size: once
cdr3_aa: CASSPDRGLNTGELFF
cdr3_nt: TGTGCCAGCAGCCCAGACAGGGGATTGAACACCGGGGAGCTGTTTTTT

v_call: TRBV20-1
d_call: .
j_call: TRBJ2-5
clone_size: .
cdr3_aa: CSSGETQYF
cdr3_nt: TGCAGCAGCGGAGAGACCCAGTACTTC

v_call: TRBV21-1
d_call: .
j_call: TRBJ1-5
clone_size: .
cdr3_aa: CASSGGTGPDQPQHF
cdr3_nt: TGTGCCAGCAGCGGTGGGACAGGGCCCGATCAGCCCCAGCATTTT

v_call: TRBV3-1/TRBV3-2
d_call: .
j_call: TRBJ1-6
clone_size: .
cdr3_aa: CASSQDAHAPLHF
cdr3_nt: TGTGCCAGCAGCCAAGATGCCCATGCGCCCCTCCACTTT